This T cell receptor beta chain comes out of a study of PD-1 blockade in classical Hodgkin lymphoma. As to time point: cycle 4 day 1 (C4D1), after five to seven weeks of nivolumab. All trial patients relapsed after autologous stem cell transplantation. Notes on this clone: The antigen is unknown.

Germline CDR1 is SGHRS and CDR2 is YFSETQ. CDR3 length: 17 residues. The method was immunoSEQ multiplex PCR; TCRdb's version includes in-frame clones alone and lacks a portion of them. The sample has over 85,000 clones; roughly 91% are singletons. General study points: Reported baseline diversity: healthy donors highest, relapsed/refractory patients lowest. Patients newly diagnosed and complete responders had comparable baseline diversity.

This receptor was identified in a human donor with classical Hodgkin lymphoma. The chain recombines TRBV5-1 with TRBJ2-5, with TRBD2 identical over 7 bases. Gene TRBJ2-7 matches the end of the DNA better, so the J call may be wrong. This sample comprised peripheral blood mononuclear cells (PBMCs), obtained before the fourth cycle of nivolumab. CDR3 residues: CASSLTFGGEGAYEQYF. In DNA form, the CDR3 reads TGCGCCAGCAGCCTCACCTTTGGGGGGGAAGGGGCCTACGAGCAGTACTTC.